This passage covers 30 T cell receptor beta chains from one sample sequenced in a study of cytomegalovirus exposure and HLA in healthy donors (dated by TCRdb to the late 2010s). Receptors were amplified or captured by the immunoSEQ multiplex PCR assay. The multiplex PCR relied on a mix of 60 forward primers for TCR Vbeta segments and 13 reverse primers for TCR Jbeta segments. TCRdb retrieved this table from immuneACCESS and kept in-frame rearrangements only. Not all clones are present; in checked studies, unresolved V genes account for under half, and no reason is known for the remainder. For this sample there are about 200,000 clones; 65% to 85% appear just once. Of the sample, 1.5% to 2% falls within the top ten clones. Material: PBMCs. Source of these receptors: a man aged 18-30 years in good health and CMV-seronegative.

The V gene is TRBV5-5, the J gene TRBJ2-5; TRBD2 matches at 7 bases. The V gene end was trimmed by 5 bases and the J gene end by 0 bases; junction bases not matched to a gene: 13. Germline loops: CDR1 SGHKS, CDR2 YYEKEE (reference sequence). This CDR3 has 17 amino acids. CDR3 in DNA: TGTGCCAGCAGGAGAGGGGCGGGAGCATGGTACCAAGAGACCCAGTACTTC. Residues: CASRRGAGAWYQETQYF.

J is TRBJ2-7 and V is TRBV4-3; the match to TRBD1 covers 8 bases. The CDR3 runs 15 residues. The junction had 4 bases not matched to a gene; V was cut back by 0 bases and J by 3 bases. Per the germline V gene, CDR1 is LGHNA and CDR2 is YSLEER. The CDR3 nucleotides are TGCGCCAGCAGCCAAGACCGACAGGGGTTCTACGAGCAGTACTTC. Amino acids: CASSQDRQGFYEQYF.

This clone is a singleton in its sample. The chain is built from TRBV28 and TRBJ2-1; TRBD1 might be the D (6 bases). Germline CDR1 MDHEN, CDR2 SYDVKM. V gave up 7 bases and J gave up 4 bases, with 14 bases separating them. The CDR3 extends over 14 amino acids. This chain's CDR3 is CASIRDTTYNEQFF. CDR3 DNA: TGTGCCAGCATCCGGGACACCACTTACAATGAGCAGTTCTTC.

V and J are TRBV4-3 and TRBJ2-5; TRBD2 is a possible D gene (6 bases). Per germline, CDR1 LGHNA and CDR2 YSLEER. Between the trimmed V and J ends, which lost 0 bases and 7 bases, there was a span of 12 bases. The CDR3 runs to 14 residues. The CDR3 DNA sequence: TGCGCCAGCAGCCAAGACCAGCGGGTGAGGACCCAGTACTTC. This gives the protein CASSQDQRVRTQYF.

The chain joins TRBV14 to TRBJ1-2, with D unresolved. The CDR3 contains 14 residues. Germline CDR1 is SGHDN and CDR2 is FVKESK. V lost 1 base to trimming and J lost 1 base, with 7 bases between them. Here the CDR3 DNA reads TGTGCCAGCAGCCAAGGAGACATTAACTATGGCTACACCTTC. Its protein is CASSQGDINYGYTF.

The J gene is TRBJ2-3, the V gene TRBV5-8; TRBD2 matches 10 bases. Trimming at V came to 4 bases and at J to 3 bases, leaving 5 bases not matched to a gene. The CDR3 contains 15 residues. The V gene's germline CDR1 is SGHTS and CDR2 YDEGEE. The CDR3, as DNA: TGTGCCAGCAGCACGGGACTAGCGAGTACAGATACGCAGTATTTT. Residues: CASSTGLASTDTQYF.

Written as DNA, the CDR3 is TGTGCCAGCATACCGACTAGCGACTATAGCTCCTACAATGAGCAGTTCTTC. Translating gives CASIPTSDYSSYNEQFF. The V call is TRBV27, the J call TRBJ2-1; 8 bases map to TRBD2. This CDR3 has 17 residues. J gave up 0 bases and V 7 bases, and 11 bases lay outside the gene matches. CDR1 is MNHEY, CDR2 SMNVEV, per germline (reference sequence).

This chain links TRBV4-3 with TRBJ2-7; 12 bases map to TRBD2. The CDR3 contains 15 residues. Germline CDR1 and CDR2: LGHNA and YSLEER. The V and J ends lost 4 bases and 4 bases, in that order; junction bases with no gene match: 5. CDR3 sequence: CASSPLAGGRYEQYF. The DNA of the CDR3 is TGCGCCAGCAGCCCACTAGCGGGGGGTCGGTACGAGCAGTACTTC.

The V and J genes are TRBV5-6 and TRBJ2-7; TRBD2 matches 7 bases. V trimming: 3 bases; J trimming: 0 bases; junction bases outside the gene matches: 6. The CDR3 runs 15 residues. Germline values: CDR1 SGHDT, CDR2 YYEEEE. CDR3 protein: CASSWLAGASYEQYF. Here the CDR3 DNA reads TGTGCCAGCAGCTGGTTAGCGGGCGCCTCCTACGAGCAGTACTTC.

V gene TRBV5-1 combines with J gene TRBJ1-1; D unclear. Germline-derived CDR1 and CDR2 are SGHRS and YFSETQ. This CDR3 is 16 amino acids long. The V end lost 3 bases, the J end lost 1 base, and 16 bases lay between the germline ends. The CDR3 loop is CASSSEVTLGNTEAFF. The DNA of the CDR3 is TGCGCCAGCAGCTCCGAGGTAACTTTAGGGAACACTGAAGCTTTCTTT.

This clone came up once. The CDR3 spells CASSLMGPETQYF. The DNA of the CDR3 is TGTGCCAGCAGTTTAATGGGCCCAGAGACCCAGTACTTC. The chain employs TRBV27 and TRBJ2-5; the D is unclear. V was clipped by 2 bases and J by 4 bases, with 8 bases between them. Germline V gene data show CDR1 as MNHEY and CDR2 as SMNVEV (reference sequence). This CDR3 comprises 13 residues.

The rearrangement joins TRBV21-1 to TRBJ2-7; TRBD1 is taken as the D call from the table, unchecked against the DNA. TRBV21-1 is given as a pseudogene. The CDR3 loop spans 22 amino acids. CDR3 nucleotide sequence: TGTGCCAGCAGCACCCGGGACACAGGAAAGGAGCAGCCTCACGGCCCCAACTACGAGCAGTACTTC. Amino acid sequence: CASSTRDTGKEQPHGPNYEQYF.

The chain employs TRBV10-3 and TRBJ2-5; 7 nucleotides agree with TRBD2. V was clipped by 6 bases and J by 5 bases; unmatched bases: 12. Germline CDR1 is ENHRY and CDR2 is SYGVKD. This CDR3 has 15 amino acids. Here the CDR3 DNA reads TGTGCCATCAGGACGGCTAAGGGGCGGGAGGAGACCCAGTACTTC. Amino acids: CAIRTAKGREETQYF.

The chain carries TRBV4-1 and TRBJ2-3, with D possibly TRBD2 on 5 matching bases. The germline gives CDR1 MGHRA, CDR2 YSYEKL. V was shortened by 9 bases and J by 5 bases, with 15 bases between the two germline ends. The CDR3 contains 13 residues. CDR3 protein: CASGPGLRDTQYF. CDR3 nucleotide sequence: TGCGCCAGTGGACCGGGGTTAAGAGATACGCAGTATTTT.

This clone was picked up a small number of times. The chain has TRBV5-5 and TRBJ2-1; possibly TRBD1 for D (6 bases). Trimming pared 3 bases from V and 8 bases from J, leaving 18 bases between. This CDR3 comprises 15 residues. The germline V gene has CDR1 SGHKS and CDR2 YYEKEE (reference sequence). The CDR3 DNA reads TGTGCCAGCAGCTCCGGACACAGGACAGATTATGAGCAGTTCTTC. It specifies CASSSGHRTDYEQFF.

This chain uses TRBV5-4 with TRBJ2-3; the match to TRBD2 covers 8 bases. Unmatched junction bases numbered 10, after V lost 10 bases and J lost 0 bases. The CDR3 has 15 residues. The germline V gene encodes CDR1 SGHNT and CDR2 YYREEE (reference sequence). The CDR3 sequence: CAGSSGGRSTDTQYF. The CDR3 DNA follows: TGTGCCGGTTCGAGCGGGGGCCGGAGCACAGATACGCAGTATTTT.

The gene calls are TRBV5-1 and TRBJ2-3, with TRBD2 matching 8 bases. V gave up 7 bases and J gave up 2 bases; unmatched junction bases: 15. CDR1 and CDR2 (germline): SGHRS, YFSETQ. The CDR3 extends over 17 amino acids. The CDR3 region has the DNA TGCGCCAGCTCGCCTGGGGAGCGGGGGTTTTTCACAGATACGCAGTATTTT. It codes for CASSPGERGFFTDTQYF.

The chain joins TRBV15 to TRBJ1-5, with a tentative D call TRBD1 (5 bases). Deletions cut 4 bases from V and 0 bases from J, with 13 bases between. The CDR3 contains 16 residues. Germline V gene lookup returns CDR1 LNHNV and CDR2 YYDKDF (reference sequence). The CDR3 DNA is TGTGCCACCAGCACCGTAGACAGCAATAGCAATCAGCCCCAGCATTTT. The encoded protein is CATSTVDSNSNQPQHF.

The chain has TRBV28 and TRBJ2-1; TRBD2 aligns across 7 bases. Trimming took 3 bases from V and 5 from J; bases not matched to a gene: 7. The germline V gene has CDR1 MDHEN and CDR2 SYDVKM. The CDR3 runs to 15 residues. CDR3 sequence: CASSFGGSTDNEQFF. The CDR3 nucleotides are TGTGCCAGCAGTTTTGGCGGGAGTACCGACAATGAGCAGTTCTTC.

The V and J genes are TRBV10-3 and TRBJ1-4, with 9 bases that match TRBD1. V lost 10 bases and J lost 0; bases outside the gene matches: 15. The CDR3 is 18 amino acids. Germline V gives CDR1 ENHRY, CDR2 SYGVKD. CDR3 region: CASAPRWTGASTNEKLFF. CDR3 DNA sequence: TGTGCCAGCGCCCCCCGATGGACAGGGGCGTCAACTAATGAAAAACTGTTTTTT.

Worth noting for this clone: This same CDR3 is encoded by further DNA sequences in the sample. CDR3 sequence (DNA): TGTGCCAGCAGTGAGGCGGGCAGGGGGCGCGGCTACACCTTC. Protein product: CASSEAGRGRGYTF. The V call is TRBV2, the J call TRBJ1-2; 8 bases line up with TRBD1. CDR1 SNHLY and CDR2 FYNNEI come from the germline V gene. The CDR3 sequence is 14 residues long. J lost 8 bases, V lost 3 bases, and 8 bases had no gene match.

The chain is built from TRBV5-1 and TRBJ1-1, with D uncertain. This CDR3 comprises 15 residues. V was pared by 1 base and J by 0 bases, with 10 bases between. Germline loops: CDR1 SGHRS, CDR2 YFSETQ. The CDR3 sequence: CASSLSGVLNTEAFF. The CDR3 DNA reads TGCGCCAGCAGCTTGAGCGGGGTATTGAACACTGAAGCTTTCTTT.

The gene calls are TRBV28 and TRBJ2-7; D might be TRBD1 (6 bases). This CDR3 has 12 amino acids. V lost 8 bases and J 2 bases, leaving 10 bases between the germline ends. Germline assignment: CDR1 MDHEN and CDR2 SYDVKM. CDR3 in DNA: TGTGCCAGCCAGGACAGCGCCTACGAGCAGTACTTC. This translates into CASQDSAYEQYF.

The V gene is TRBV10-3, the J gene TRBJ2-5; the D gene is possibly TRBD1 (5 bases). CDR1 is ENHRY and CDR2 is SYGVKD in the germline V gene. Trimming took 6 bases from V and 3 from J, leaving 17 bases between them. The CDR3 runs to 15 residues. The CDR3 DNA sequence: TGTGCCATCAGCTCCTTGGACATGTCCGAAGAGACCCAGTACTTC. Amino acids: CAISSLDMSEETQYF.

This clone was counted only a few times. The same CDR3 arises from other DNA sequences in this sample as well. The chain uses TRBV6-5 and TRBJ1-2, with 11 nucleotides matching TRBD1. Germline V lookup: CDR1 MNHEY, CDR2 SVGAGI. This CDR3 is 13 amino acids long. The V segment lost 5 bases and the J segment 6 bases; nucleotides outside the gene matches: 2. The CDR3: CASSRGQGDGYTF. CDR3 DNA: TGTGCCAGCAGTCGGGGACAGGGGGATGGCTACACCTTC.

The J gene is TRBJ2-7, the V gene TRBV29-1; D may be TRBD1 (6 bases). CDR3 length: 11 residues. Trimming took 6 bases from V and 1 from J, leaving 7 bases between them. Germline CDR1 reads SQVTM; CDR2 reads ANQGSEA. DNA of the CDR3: TGCAGCGTCACAGGGTCCTACGAGCAGTACTTC. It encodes CSVTGSYEQYF.

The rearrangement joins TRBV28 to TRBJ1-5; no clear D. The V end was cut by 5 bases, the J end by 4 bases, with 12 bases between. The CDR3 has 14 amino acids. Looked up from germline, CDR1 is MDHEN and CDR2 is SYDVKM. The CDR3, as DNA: TGTGCCAGCAGTGGGCTGGCGTGGAATCAGCCCCAGCATTTT. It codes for CASSGLAWNQPQHF.

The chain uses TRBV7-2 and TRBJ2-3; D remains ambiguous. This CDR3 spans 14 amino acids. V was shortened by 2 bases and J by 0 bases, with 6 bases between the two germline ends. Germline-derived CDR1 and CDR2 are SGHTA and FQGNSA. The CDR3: CASSLSPSTDTQYF. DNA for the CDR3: TGTGCCAGCAGCTTATCCCCTAGCACAGATACGCAGTATTTT.

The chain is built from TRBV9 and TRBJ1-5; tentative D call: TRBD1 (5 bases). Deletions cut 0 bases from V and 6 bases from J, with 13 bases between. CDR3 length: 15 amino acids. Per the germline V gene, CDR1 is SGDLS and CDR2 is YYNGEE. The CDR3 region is CASSVGWGGVQPQHF. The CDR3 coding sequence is TGTGCCAGCAGCGTAGGGTGGGGAGGGGTTCAGCCCCAGCATTTT.

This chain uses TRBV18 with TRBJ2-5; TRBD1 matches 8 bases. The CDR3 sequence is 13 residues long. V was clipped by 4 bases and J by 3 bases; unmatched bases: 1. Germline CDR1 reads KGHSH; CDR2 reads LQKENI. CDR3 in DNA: TGTGCCAGCTCACGGGGACAGGAAGAGACCCAGTACTTC. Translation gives CASSRGQEETQYF.